There are a few counts of the clone carrying this TCR beta chain. Its antigen remains unknown. This sample was included in a study of post-analysis software for immune sequencing data. Study as a whole: The cohort encompassed relapsing-remitting, secondary progressive and progressive-relapsing multiple sclerosis disease courses.

This CDR3 has 15 residues. Germline CDR1 and CDR2: MNHEY and SVGAGI. After removal of 2 bases from V and 11 bases from J, the junction contained 10 bases not matched to a gene. Libraries were made from TCR beta cDNA, and they carried unique molecular identifiers. Input of about 0.95 to 10 million T cells yielded 500,000 to 550,000 cDNA molecules. TCRdb recomputed calls from the PCR reads with MiXCR, one row per CDR3 protein. There are 750,000 to 950,000 distinct CDR3 sequences in the sample; under 70% occur only once, and approximately 4.5% lies in the top ten. General observations from the study: In multiple sclerosis, normalized Chao1 diversity was significantly below that of controls. Included in a set of about 5 TRBV segments more frequent in patients than controls were TRBV5-6, TRBV5-1 and TRBV20-1. Clustering by F measure revealed strong co-clustering among samples prepared together in one batch.

The rearrangement links TRBV6-5 to TRBJ2-5, with 11 bases matching TRBD1. The sequencing sample was made of blood. This TCR derives from a girl aged 10 to 17 with multiple sclerosis. CDR3 sequence reads: CASSYPGQGAGEQYF. In DNA form, the CDR3 reads TGTGCCAGCAGTTACCCCGGACAGGGGGCCGGTGAGCAGTACTTC.